The 7 T cell receptor beta chains in this list originate from one sample, sequenced in a study of T-cell memory formation after mild COVID-19. MiXCR was run by TCRdb on the 5' RACE reads, yielding one entry per CDR3 protein. In the table there are roughly 580,000 distinct CDR3 sequences, roughly 18% of which are singletons. The sample comprised PBMCs or a T cell subset sorted from them (not recorded which). All receptors derive from an adult woman who had mild COVID-19 (a few samples of this study predate the infection). Cell type and time point are not known.

The J gene is TRBJ2-2, the V gene TRBV5-1, with 9 positions matching TRBD1. The CDR3 has 16 residues. V lost 0 bases to trimming and J lost 6 bases; unmatched junction nucleotides: 6. In germline, CDR1 is SGHRS, CDR2 YFSETQ. The CDR3 DNA is TGCGCCAGCAGCTTGGGGACAGGGGAGAGTCCCGGGGAGCTGTTTTTT. It encodes CASSLGTGESPGELFF.

This clonotype was seen more than once but under ten times. The CDR3 coding sequence is TGTGCCAGCAGCTTAGCCCCGGGACTAGCGGGAACCAACAATGAGCAGTTCTTC. Amino acid sequence: CASSLAPGLAGTNNEQFF. The genes are TRBV7-2 and TRBJ2-1; 13 bases map to TRBD2. The CDR3 runs to 18 residues. Germline assignment: CDR1 SGHTA and CDR2 FQGNSA. With V trimmed by 0 bases and J by 5 bases, 7 bases remained unmatched.

This clonotype was seen many times. The V and J genes are TRBV7-3 and TRBJ2-1; 7 bases fit TRBD2. The V segment lost 5 bases and the J segment 4 bases; nucleotides outside the gene matches: 5. The germline gives CDR1 SGHTA, CDR2 FQGTGA. CDR3 length equals 14 residues. This chain's CDR3 is CASSPGGRYNEQFF. DNA for the CDR3: TGTGCCAGCAGCCCGGGAGGCCGGTACAATGAGCAGTTCTTC.

The chain is built from TRBV5-6 and TRBJ1-1, with TRBD1 identical over 8 bases. V dropped 4 bases and J dropped 4; count of bases not matched to a gene: 9. There are 15 residues in the CDR3. The germline gives CDR1 SGHDT, CDR2 YYEEEE. CDR3 residues: CASSPRRGRGTEAFF. Here the CDR3 DNA reads TGTGCCAGCAGCCCACGCAGGGGGCGAGGCACTGAAGCTTTCTTT.

This clonotype was observed a handful of times. The chain combines TRBV11-2 with TRBJ2-7, with 8 bases lining up with TRBD2. CDR3 size: 17 residues. Germline V lookup: CDR1 SGHAT, CDR2 FQNNGV. V shed 2 bases and J 0 bases; nucleotides not matched to a gene: 9. The CDR3 here is CASSLYPSGYPSYEQYF. As DNA, the CDR3 is TGTGCCAGCAGCTTATACCCTAGCGGGTACCCCTCCTACGAGCAGTACTTC.

The V gene is TRBV4-1, the J gene TRBJ2-5; 16 bases match TRBD2. Germline V lookup: CDR1 MGHRA, CDR2 YSYEKL. V lost 3 bases and J lost 4; bases outside the gene matches: 5. This CDR3 contains 17 residues. CDR3 sequence reads: CASSHTGTSGGAETQYF. The CDR3 region has the DNA TGCGCCAGCAGCCATACGGGGACTAGCGGGGGGGCAGAGACCCAGTACTTC.

V is TRBV5-1 and J is TRBJ2-2; D gene unclear. V was pared by 4 bases and J by 4 bases, with 5 bases between. The germline CDR1 and CDR2 sequences are SGHRS and YFSETQ. The CDR3 extends over 12 amino acids. CDR3 sequence: CASSVSTGELFF. CDR3 DNA sequence: TGCGCCAGCAGCGTCTCCACCGGGGAGCTGTTTTTT.